The following is a T cell receptor (beta chain) sequence with its context. The antigen remains unidentified. The data originate from a study of Ad26.COV2.S vaccination and SARS-CoV-2 variants. Study-wide context: Recipients of Ad26.COV2.S got it intramuscularly, once or twice 56 days apart. Regarding the study as a whole: Breadth of non-spike TCRs did not differ between vaccinees and placebo recipients.

The length of the CDR3 is 16 residues. Per germline, CDR1 LGHDT and CDR2 YNNKEL (reference sequence). V lost 3 bases and J 1 base, leaving 14 bases between the germline ends. Treatment given: 19 received Ad26.COV2.S at low or high dose, single or two shots; 5 received placebo; per-sample allocation not given. Sampling occurred on day 63 after the first vaccine or placebo injection. Whoever gave the sample was an adult aged 18-55 years in Boston. Sequencing used immunoSEQ multiplex PCR; TCRdb keeps in-frame clones, though not all of them. This sample has around 350,000 clones, with 80% to 90% found just once.

The sequenced sample was peripheral blood, obtained in a trial of Ad26.COV2.S vaccine versus placebo. The chain combines TRBV3-1 (or the pseudogene TRBV3-2) with TRBJ2-3, with TRBD2 as a possible D gene (5 bases). The TCR was taken from a person between 18 and 65 years old who received the Ad26.COV2.S COVID-19 vaccine or a placebo. This CDR3 reads CASSHTVGAGTDTQYF. The CDR3 region has the DNA TGTGCCAGCAGCCATACCGTTGGAGCGGGCACAGATACGCAGTATTTT.